The 25 T cell receptor beta chains below come from one sample, sequenced in a study of shared clonotypes between healthy human individuals. Profiled with immunoSEQ multiplex PCR; TCRdb holds only in-frame clones, not every one. The table includes about 2.3 million clones, less than 95% detected once. The material sequenced was naive CD4+ T cells from PBMCs. Subset denoted: CD45RA+ positively selected. These receptors were taken from a man in his late teens or twenties in good health. Some clones in this sample may be carry-over from other donors' samples.

The chain carries TRBV2 and TRBJ2-5; D is uncertain. V lost 6 bases, J lost 3 bases, and 17 bases lay in between. The V gene's germline CDR1 is SNHLY and CDR2 FYNNEI. There are 15 residues in the CDR3. CDR3 DNA sequence: TGTGCCAGCAGCAAATTAAACGGCAGAGAAGAGACCCAGTACTTC. Residues: CASSKLNGREETQYF.

This chain connects TRBV4-1 to TRBJ2-1; possibly TRBD1 for D (6 bases). Germline-derived CDR1 and CDR2 are MGHRA and YSYEKL. The germline V and J ends were trimmed by 3 bases and 7 bases, with 10 bases remaining between them. The CDR3 is made up of 13 amino acids. The CDR3 DNA sequence: TGCGCCAGCAGCCACATAGGGGGAAATGAGCAGTTCTTC. Its protein product is CASSHIGGNEQFF.

About this clone itself: Other DNA variants within this sample encode the same CDR3. The chain is built from TRBV16 and TRBJ2-3; D is uncertain. Trimming cost V 0 bases and J 3 bases, with 1 base left between them. Germline assignment: CDR1 KGHSY and CDR2 FQNENV. The CDR3 is 12 residues long. As DNA, the CDR3 is TGTGCCAGCAGCCAATCAACAGATACGCAGTATTTT. It codes for CASSQSTDTQYF.

This clone was observed a few times. V and J are TRBV27 and TRBJ2-7, with D unresolved. The V end was cut by 3 bases, the J end by 5 bases, with 17 bases between. The CDR3 consists of 15 residues. The germline CDR1 and CDR2 sequences are MNHEY and SMNVEV (reference sequence). The DNA for the CDR3 is TGTGCCAGCAGTTTCCGGCCTTCGGGCGGCGACGAGCAGTACTTC. Its translation is CASSFRPSGGDEQYF.

Concerning this clone itself: Other nucleotide sequences in the sample specify the same CDR3. V is TRBV5-1 and J is TRBJ2-7, with 9 bases that match TRBD2. Germline V CDR1 and CDR2: SGHRS, YFSETQ. V lost 0 bases to trimming and J lost 5 bases; unmatched junction nucleotides: 6. The CDR3 is 15 residues long. CDR3 residues: CASSLGAGGPHEQYF. CDR3 sequence (DNA): TGCGCCAGCAGCTTGGGTGCGGGAGGGCCCCACGAGCAGTACTTC.

With regard to this clone: The sample has other DNA sequences that encode this CDR3 too. V usage is TRBV4-1 and J usage is TRBJ1-4; D remains unclear. Germline values: CDR1 MGHRA, CDR2 YSYEKL. The V gene lost 1 base and the J gene lost 8 bases, with 5 bases spanning the gap. The CDR3 runs to 12 residues. The CDR3 protein is CASSQVGEKLFF. In nucleotides, the CDR3 is TGCGCCAGCAGCCAAGTTGGCGAAAAACTGTTTTTT.

The chain is built from TRBV7-2 and TRBJ2-2, with no clear D. Germline assignment: CDR1 SGHTA and CDR2 FQGNSA. The CDR3 is 16 amino acids. Deletions cut 5 bases from V and 0 bases from J, with 13 bases between. CDR3 nucleotides: TGTGCCAGCAGCCCCGCGTGGGGTACGAACACCGGGGAGCTGTTTTTT. Translation: CASSPAWGTNTGELFF.

The rearrangement links TRBV18 to TRBJ2-7; 10 bases align to TRBD2. After removal of 2 bases from V and 4 bases from J, the junction contained 14 bases not matched to a gene. The germline gives CDR1 KGHSH, CDR2 LQKENI. The CDR3 spans 18 residues. Here the CDR3 reads CASSPSRLAGVLGYEQYF. The CDR3 nucleotides read TGTGCCAGCTCACCAAGTCGGCTAGCGGGAGTTCTCGGTTACGAGCAGTACTTC. The whole variable domain, remainder taken from reference TRBV18 and TRBJ2-7, is NAGVMQNPRHLVRRRGQEARLRCSPMKGHSHVYWYRQLPEEGLKFMVYLQKENIIDESGMPKERFSAEFPKEGPSILRIQQVVRGDSAAYFCASSPSRLAGVLGYEQYFGPGTRLTVT.

This rearrangement joins TRBV6-5 to TRBJ2-7; 9 bases agree with TRBD1. After removal of 0 bases from V and 5 bases from J, the junction contained 5 bases not matched to a gene. This CDR3 region has 15 residues. Germline values: CDR1 MNHEY, CDR2 SVGAGI. CDR3 amino acids: CASSYSRTGVNEQYF. As DNA, the CDR3 is TGTGCCAGCAGTTACTCGCGGACAGGGGTTAACGAGCAGTACTTC.

The chain carries TRBV5-4 and TRBJ2-7; 7 bases are shared with TRBD1. The CDR3 is 12 amino acids. Germline trimming cut 2 bases from V and 5 bases from J; bases unmatched to any gene: 1. Germline V gene data show CDR1 as SGHNT and CDR2 as YYREEE (reference sequence). The CDR3 region has the DNA TGTGCCAGCAGCTTAACAGGGGACGAGCAGTACTTC. Its translation is CASSLTGDEQYF. Full variable domain (remainder filled in from reference TRBV5-4 and TRBJ2-7): ETGVTQSPTHLIKTRGQQVTLRCSSQSGHNTVSWYQQALGQGPQFIFQYYREEENGRGNFPPRFSGLQFPNYSSELNVNALELDDSALYLCASSLTGDEQYFGPGTRLTVT.

The chain is built from TRBV5-1 and TRBJ2-7; no clear D gene. The CDR3 has 14 residues. From germline, CDR1 is SGHRS and CDR2 YFSETQ. Trimming shortened V by 0 bases and J by 3 bases, and 10 bases separated the two germline ends. The CDR3 nucleotides are TGCGCCAGCAGCTTGGGCCAGAAGAACTACGAGCAGTACTTC. The encoded protein is CASSLGQKNYEQYF.

This chain links TRBV5-1 with TRBJ2-5; 7 bases align to TRBD2. CDR3 length: 17 amino acids. The V gene's germline CDR1 is SGHRS and CDR2 YFSETQ. Losses at the gene ends were 2 bases for V and 5 bases for J; bases not matched to a gene: 15. The CDR3 DNA follows: TGCGCCAGCAGCTTCGGAACCTCTAGCGGCCAGAGGGAGACCCAGTACTTC. Translated: CASSFGTSSGQRETQYF.

The chain employs TRBV20-1 and TRBJ2-7; D not resolved. CDR1 is DFQATT and CDR2 is SNEGSKA in the germline V gene (reference sequence). This CDR3 is built from 10 residues. The V gene lost 4 bases and the J gene lost 9 bases, with 10 bases spanning the gap. In nucleotides, the CDR3 is TGCAGTGCTACCCGTGTTTGGCAGTACTTC. Its protein is CSATRVWQYF.

The DNA of the CDR3 is TGTGCCAGCAGTTACTCCGGACAGGGGTACAGTGGCTACACCTTC. Translating gives CASSYSGQGYSGYTF. The chain has TRBV6-5 and TRBJ1-2; 9 nucleotides line up with TRBD1. The CDR3 is made up of 15 amino acids. The ends lost 0 bases at V and 7 bases at J; junction bases unmatched: 6. From germline, CDR1 is MNHEY and CDR2 SVGAGI.

This chain joins TRBV11-2 and TRBJ1-2; possible D gene TRBD1, 5 bases. CDR1 is SGHAT, CDR2 FQNNGV, per germline. V lost 5 bases and J lost 8, with 21 bases in between. The CDR3 runs 15 residues. CDR3 loop: CASSRRGRESMGYTF. DNA for the CDR3: TGTGCCAGCAGCCGCCGGGGCAGGGAGAGTATGGGCTACACCTTC.

Worth noting for this clone: Other nucleotide sequences from this sample produce the same CDR3. The rearrangement uses TRBV5-1 and TRBJ1-3; TRBD1 is a possible D gene (5 bases). Trimming cost V 4 bases and J 2 bases, with 10 bases left between them. Looked up from germline, CDR1 is SGHRS and CDR2 is YFSETQ. The CDR3 is 14 amino acids. The CDR3 loop reads CASSPQGTGNTIYF. The CDR3 DNA sequence: TGCGCCAGCAGCCCTCAGGGAACTGGAAACACCATATATTTT.

This sequence joins TRBV30 and TRBJ2-1; unclear D gene. The germline CDR1 and CDR2 sequences are GTSNPN and SVGIG (reference sequence). Trimming stripped 1 base from V and 10 bases from J, with 20 bases between. The CDR3 loop spans 15 amino acids. The CDR3 DNA reads TGTGCCTGGAGTGCAGACCTACTCGGTATGAAAGAGCAGTTCTTC. It encodes CAWSADLLGMKEQFF. Full variable domain (rest looked up from reference TRBV30 and TRBJ2-1): SQTIHQWPATLVQPVGSPLSLECTVEGTSNPNLYWYRQAAGRGLQLLFYSVGIGQISSEVPQNLSASRPQDRQFILSSKKLLLSDSGFYLCAWSADLLGMKEQFFGPGTRLTVL.

This chain links TRBV28 with TRBJ1-1; 7 bases map to TRBD1. J lost 2 bases, V lost 8 bases, and 11 bases had no gene match. Germline V gives CDR1 MDHEN, CDR2 SYDVKM. This CDR3 is built from 15 residues. Here the CDR3 reads CASGWVTGTNTEAFF. The CDR3 nucleotides are TGTGCCAGCGGGTGGGTGACAGGGACCAACACTGAAGCTTTCTTT. The full variable domain, its missing parts supplied by reference TRBV28 and TRBJ1-1, is DVKVTQSSRYLVKRTGEKVFLECVQDMDHENMFWYRQDPGLGLRLIYFSYDVKMKEKGDIPEGYSVSREKKERFSLILESASTNQTSMYLCASGWVTGTNTEAFFGQGTRLTVV.

The chain uses TRBV2 and TRBJ2-1; TRBD1 might be the D (5 bases). CDR3 length equals 13 residues. The germline CDR1 and CDR2 sequences are SNHLY and FYNNEI. The V and J ends lost 5 bases and 7 bases respectively, with 12 bases between them. CDR3 bases: TGTGCCAGCAGTACCCAGGGCGTAAATGAGCAGTTCTTC. It translates to CASSTQGVNEQFF. The full variable domain, its missing parts supplied by reference TRBV2 and TRBJ2-1, is EPEVTQTPSHQVTQMGQEVILRCVPISNHLYFYWYRQILGQKVEFLVSFYNNEISEKSEIFDDQFSVERPDGSNFTLKIRSTKLEDSAMYFCASSTQGVNEQFFGPGTRLTVL.

Comment on this clone: Other DNA sequences within the sample encode an identical CDR3. This sequence joins TRBV2 and TRBJ1-3; no definite D call. CDR3 length equals 13 residues. Per germline, CDR1 SNHLY and CDR2 FYNNEI. V gave up 1 base and J gave up 4 bases, with 5 bases separating them. The CDR3 reads CASSEGRGNTIYF. The CDR3 DNA reads TGTGCCAGCAGTGAAGGGAGGGGAAACACCATATATTTT. Full variable domain (rest looked up from reference TRBV2 and TRBJ1-3): EPEVTQTPSHQVTQMGQEVILRCVPISNHLYFYWYRQILGQKVEFLVSFYNNEISEKSEIFDDQFSVERPDGSNFTLKIRSTKLEDSAMYFCASSEGRGNTIYFGEGSWLTVV.

The V and J genes are TRBV28 and TRBJ2-5, with D unclear. Trimming took 11 bases from V and 5 from J, leaving 15 bases between them. The CDR3 has 12 residues. CDR1 is MDHEN, CDR2 SYDVKM, per germline. The CDR3 sequence is CACGPVWETQYF. For the CDR3, the DNA is TGTGCCTGCGGTCCCGTCTGGGAGACCCAGTACTTC. The entire variable domain, with the rest obtained from reference TRBV28 and TRBJ2-5, is as follows: DVKVTQSSRYLVKRTGEKVFLECVQDMDHENMFWYRQDPGLGLRLIYFSYDVKMKEKGDIPEGYSVSREKKERFSLILESASTNQTSMYLCACGPVWETQYFGPGTRLLVL.

The chain carries TRBV7-3 and TRBJ2-2; possible D gene TRBD2, 6 bases. V lost 4 bases, J lost 6 bases, and 18 bases lay in between. This CDR3 comprises 16 residues. Germline V gives CDR1 SGHTA, CDR2 FQGTGA. CDR3 in amino acids: CASSSGGSEPAGELFF. The CDR3 nucleotides read TGTGCCAGCAGCTCCGGGGGTAGCGAACCGGCCGGGGAGCTGTTTTTT.

The chain combines TRBV15 with TRBJ2-6, with a weak D call TRBD1 (5 bases). Germline CDR1 reads LNHNV; CDR2 reads YYDKDF (reference sequence). Trimming removed 3 bases at V and 3 bases at J, with 6 bases between. The CDR3 is 14 residues long. The CDR3 DNA reads as TGTGCCACCAGCAGCAGGGTTGGGGCCAACGTCCTGACTTTC. It translates to CATSSRVGANVLTF.

This clone was detected once. The rearrangement uses TRBV30 and TRBJ2-5; unclear D gene. Looked up from germline, CDR1 is GTSNPN and CDR2 is SVGIG (reference sequence). V lost 2 bases and J 1 base, leaving 5 bases between the germline ends. The length of the CDR3 is 12 residues. Here the CDR3 reads CAWSLSQETQYF. CDR3 in DNA: TGTGCCTGGAGTCTCAGCCAAGAGACCCAGTACTTC.

The J gene is TRBJ2-7, the V gene TRBV28, with TRBD1 matching over 7 bases. The CDR3 spans 20 residues. Germline V gene sequence: CDR1 MDHEN, CDR2 SYDVKM. Trimming at V came to 2 bases and at J to 1 base, leaving 20 bases not matched to a gene. The CDR3: CASSLGNEGTAFVRSYEQYF. CDR3 nucleotides: TGTGCCAGCAGTTTAGGGAACGAGGGGACAGCATTTGTGCGATCCTACGAGCAGTACTTC.